This T cell receptor (beta chain) was sequenced for a study of cytomegalovirus exposure and HLA in healthy donors. Whole-study results and caveats: A classifier reportedly called cytomegalovirus status with high sensitivity and specificity.

The assay was immunoSEQ multiplex PCR, and TCRdb's table has in-frame clones only and misses some. The sample lists about 130,000 clones, about 88% seen once, with about 1.5% in the top ten. The CDR3 is 15 residues long. The germline V gene encodes CDR1 LNHDA and CDR2 SQIVND (reference sequence). V was cut by 7 bases and J by 8 bases, with 20 bases left in between. Details on this clone: No antigen is known for it.

The chain links TRBV19 to TRBJ2-2, with D possibly being TRBD1 (6 bases). This TCR derives from a young man in good health and CMV-seronegative. Sequenced sample: PBMCs. The CDR3 loop is CASNVKLQGQGELFF. The CDR3 nucleotides are TGTGCCAGTAATGTCAAACTACAGGGACAAGGGGAGCTGTTTTTT.